This T cell receptor (beta chain) was identified in a study of cytomegalovirus exposure and HLA in healthy donors. This CDR3 contains 15 residues. Germline values: CDR1 SGHRS, CDR2 YFSETQ. Trimming cost V 1 base and J 0 bases, with 11 bases left between them. It was with 60 Vbeta and 13 Jbeta primers that the PCR ran. The method was immunoSEQ multiplex PCR; TCRdb's version includes in-frame clones alone and lacks a portion of them. The sample yields over 150,000 clones, roughly two thirds seen once. General study results and limits: Per a prior analysis, the majority of TCR beta V segments were productive roughly 87% or roughly 30% of the time. It was likely that a cluster of highly shared sequence variants was a sequencing artifact.

In regard to this clone: Its antigen is as yet unknown.

This clonotype was sampled from a middle-aged woman in good health and CMV-seropositive. This rearrangement joins TRBV5-1 to TRBJ2-7; tentatively, D is TRBD1 (6 bases). Sequencing input: PBMCs. CDR3 DNA sequence: TGCGCCAGCAGCTTGAGGCCAGGGGACTCCTACGAGCAGTACTTC. Translating gives CASSLRPGDSYEQYF. The full variable domain, its missing parts supplied by reference TRBV5-1 and TRBJ2-7, is KAGVTQTPRYLIKTRGQQVTLSCSPISGHRSVSWYQQTPGQGLQFLFEYFSETQRNKGNFPGRFSGRQFSNSRSEMNVSTLELGDSALYLCASSLRPGDSYEQYFGPGTRLTVT.